The next 25 T cell receptor beta chains were all read from a single sample in a study of T cell changes during pregnancy in multiple sclerosis (dated by TCRdb to about 2019). Libraries were constructed by the immunoSEQ multiplex PCR assay. The immuneACCESS repertoire file appears here via TCRdb, limited to in-frame rearrangements. These files lack a portion of the clones; in checked studies, under half of the deficit traces to unresolved V genes, and the cause of the others is not known. In all, the sample holds tens of thousands of clones, and 80% to 95% of those were seen once. In total, the top ten clones hold 0.27% of the sample. Sequenced material: CD4+ T cells from peripheral blood mononuclear cells, taken in the second trimester of pregnancy. Receptor source: a female donor with multiple sclerosis, enrolled in a pregnancy study.

V and J are TRBV25-1 and TRBJ2-5; 7 bases are shared with TRBD1. This CDR3 has 14 amino acids. Trimming took 5 bases from V and 1 from J; bases not matched to a gene: 4. Germline V gene sequence: CDR1 MGHDK, CDR2 SYGVNS. CDR3 bases: TGTGCCAGCAGTCCCGGGACAGTCCAAGAGACCCAGTACTTC. Residues: CASSPGTVQETQYF.

Only one count was recorded for this clone. This sequence joins TRBV5-5 and TRBJ2-1; no firm D call. This CDR3 is 15 amino acids long. CDR1 and CDR2 (germline): SGHKS, YYEKEE (reference sequence). V gave up 3 bases and J gave up 0 bases, with 10 bases separating them. The chain's CDR3 is CASSSRERSYNEQFF. CDR3 DNA sequence: TGTGCCAGCAGCTCTCGAGAACGCTCCTACAATGAGCAGTTCTTC.

This rearrangement joins TRBV5-1 to TRBJ2-7, with D uncertain. The CDR3 is 14 amino acids. The ends were cut back, 3 bases at V and 5 bases at J, with 15 bases in the middle. Germline values: CDR1 SGHRS, CDR2 YFSETQ. The CDR3 nucleotides read TGCGCCAGCAGCTCATTAGTAAGTCTCGACGAGCAGTACTTC. Protein: CASSSLVSLDEQYF.

The chain joins TRBV6-5 to TRBJ1-3; 7 bases are shared with TRBD1. The V gene end was trimmed by 6 bases and the J gene end by 1 base; junction bases not matched to a gene: 6. The germline V gene encodes CDR1 MNHEY and CDR2 SVGAGI. This CDR3 region has 15 residues. The CDR3 coding sequence is TGTGCCAGCAGGACAGGGCCCCTGTCTGGAAACACCATATATTTT. Its translation: CASRTGPLSGNTIYF.

In this sample, this clone turned up once. The rearrangement uses TRBV7-9 and TRBJ2-3; 8 bases align to TRBD2. Germline values: CDR1 SEHNR, CDR2 FQNEAQ (reference sequence). The CDR3 totals 14 residues. Germline trimming cut 5 bases from V and 10 bases from J; bases unmatched to any gene: 11. CDR3 bases: TGTGCCAGCAGCCCGTGGGGTAGCGGGGAGGCGCAGTATTTT. Its protein is CASSPWGSGEAQYF.

This sequence joins TRBV5-1 and TRBJ2-1; possibly TRBD2 for D (6 bases). This CDR3 spans 16 amino acids. The ends were cut back, 4 bases at V and 1 base at J, with 15 bases in the middle. Germline V gene sequence: CDR1 SGHRS, CDR2 YFSETQ. This CDR3 is CASSVNPAGSYNEQFF. The CDR3 coding sequence is TGCGCCAGCAGCGTAAATCCGGCGGGGTCCTACAATGAGCAGTTCTTC.

This rearrangement joins TRBV5-1 to TRBJ2-7; 15 bases align to TRBD2. The CDR3 contains 15 residues. J was trimmed by 7 bases and V by 4 bases; bases with no gene match: 6. The germline V gene has CDR1 SGHRS and CDR2 YFSETQ. CDR3 nucleotides: TGCGCCAGCAGCCCGGGGACTAGCGGGGGGTATGAGCAGTACTTC. This sequence encodes CASSPGTSGGYEQYF.

V gene TRBV2 combines with J gene TRBJ2-3; 11 bases align to TRBD2. CDR3 length: 14 amino acids. The V and J ends lost 9 bases and 4 bases, in that order; junction bases with no gene match: 6. Germline V lookup: CDR1 SNHLY, CDR2 FYNNEI. DNA of the CDR3: TGTGCCAGTGTAGCGGGGGGGCAAGCAGATACGCAGTATTTT. Protein product: CASVAGGQADTQYF.

The chain has TRBV5-6 and TRBJ1-4; D might be TRBD1 (6 bases). With 4 bases removed from V and 0 bases from J, the gap between germline ends came to 10 bases. The CDR3 is 15 amino acids. The germline CDR1 and CDR2 sequences are SGHDT and YYEEEE. CDR3 DNA: TGTGCCAGCAGCGAAGGACAGTCAACTAATGAAAAACTGTTTTTT. Amino acids: CASSEGQSTNEKLFF.

This sequence joins TRBV7-9 and TRBJ1-6; TRBD1 aligns across 9 bases. The CDR3 has 18 residues. With V trimmed by 2 bases and J by 0 bases, 5 bases remained unmatched. Germline lookup yields CDR1 SEHNR and CDR2 FQNEAQ (reference sequence). The CDR3 region has the DNA TGTGCCAGCAGCTTACCACCGGGACAGGGCTCCTATAATTCACCCCTCCACTTT. It specifies CASSLPPGQGSYNSPLHF.

This clone was seen once. The chain has TRBV2 and TRBJ1-2, with D uncertain. This CDR3 comprises 13 residues. V dropped 2 bases and J dropped 2 bases, with 6 bases sitting between them. Germline CDR1 is SNHLY and CDR2 is FYNNEI. In nucleotides, the CDR3 is TGTGCCAGCAGTGAATCCGGGAACTATGGCTACACCTTC. Amino acid sequence: CASSESGNYGYTF.

This chain connects TRBV21-1 to TRBJ1-5; the table's D call of TRBD1 was not tested on the DNA. TRBV21-1 is a listed pseudogene. This CDR3 has 16 amino acids. CDR3 nucleotide sequence: TGTGCCAGCAGCGCCCCGGGACACCCTAGCAATCAGCCCCAGCATTTT. Amino acids: CASSAPGHPSNQPQHF.

The chain has TRBV7-2 and TRBJ1-6; D is uncertain. The V end lost 0 bases, the J end lost 7 bases, and 13 bases lay between the germline ends. The CDR3 runs 16 residues. Germline loops: CDR1 SGHTA, CDR2 FQGNSA. CDR3 region: CASSLALNKKNSPLHF. The DNA of the CDR3 is TGTGCCAGCAGCTTAGCGCTTAACAAGAAAAATTCACCCCTCCACTTT.

This chain uses TRBV6-6 with TRBJ2-3, with TRBD2 identical over 7 bases. Trimming at V came to 8 bases and at J to 0 bases, leaving 2 bases not matched to a gene. The germline V gene has CDR1 MNHNY and CDR2 SVGAGI (reference sequence). This CDR3 has 13 residues. The CDR3 sequence: CASGRESTDTQYF. The CDR3 DNA follows: TGTGCCAGCGGGCGGGAGAGCACAGATACGCAGTATTTT.

V gene TRBV29-1 combines with J gene TRBJ2-3; D gene unclear. Trimming removed 1 base at V and 0 bases at J, with 14 bases between. The germline CDR1 and CDR2 sequences are SQVTM and ANQGSEA. This CDR3 has 16 amino acids. CDR3 DNA: TGCAGCGTTGAAGGCGGTATAAACTTTAGCACAGATACGCAGTATTTT. Translated, it gives CSVEGGINFSTDTQYF.

V usage is TRBV5-1 and J usage is TRBJ2-5; 7 nucleotides line up with TRBD2. V was clipped by 7 bases and J by 2 bases; unmatched bases: 8. Germline CDR1 and CDR2: SGHRS and YFSETQ. This CDR3 comprises 14 residues. The CDR3, as DNA: TGCGCCAGCGCTATCTGGGGGGGGCAAGAGACCCAGTACTTC. It specifies CASAIWGGQETQYF.

The chain is built from TRBV6-5 and TRBJ1-1; weak D call: TRBD1 (6 bases). V dropped 5 bases and J dropped 4 bases, with 11 bases sitting between them. This CDR3 contains 13 residues. Germline CDR1 and CDR2: MNHEY and SVGAGI. The CDR3 loop reads CASSPLRGTEAFF. CDR3 sequence (DNA): TGTGCCAGCAGTCCACTCAGGGGCACTGAAGCTTTCTTT.

The V call is TRBV18, the J call TRBJ2-3; 7 nucleotides agree with TRBD1. The CDR3 consists of 15 residues. Germline V lookup: CDR1 KGHSH, CDR2 LQKENI. The ends lost 4 bases at V and 0 bases at J; junction bases unmatched: 4. The CDR3 DNA sequence: TGTGCCAGCTCACTTCGACAGGGCAGCACAGATACGCAGTATTTT. Its protein is CASSLRQGSTDTQYF.

The chain links TRBV9 to TRBJ2-1; 7 positions match TRBD2. Germline loops: CDR1 SGDLS, CDR2 YYNGEE. The CDR3 loop spans 12 amino acids. V lost 0 bases and J lost 12; bases outside the gene matches: 3. CDR3 protein: CASSVEGGGQFF. DNA for the CDR3: TGTGCCAGCAGCGTAGAGGGCGGGGGGCAGTTCTTC.

V gene TRBV6-5 combines with J gene TRBJ2-7; 7 bases align to TRBD1. J lost 6 bases, V lost 2 bases, and 7 bases had no gene match. Germline V gene lookup returns CDR1 MNHEY and CDR2 SVGAGI. This CDR3 has 14 residues. CDR3 sequence reads: CASSYEGQVGEQYF. In DNA, the CDR3 is TGTGCCAGCAGTTACGAAGGACAGGTGGGCGAGCAGTACTTC.

V is TRBV10-3 and J is TRBJ2-2; 13 nucleotides align to TRBD2. Looked up from germline, CDR1 is ENHRY and CDR2 is SYGVKD. V shed 6 bases, J shed 0 bases, and the junction held 7 bases outside the gene matches. This CDR3 spans 18 amino acids. The CDR3, as DNA: TGTGCCATCAGGACGTTGGGACTAGCGGGGACGAACACCGGGGAGCTGTTTTTT. Its protein product is CAIRTLGLAGTNTGELFF.

The rearrangement links TRBV4-1 to TRBJ1-2; 11 nucleotides match TRBD1. In germline, CDR1 is MGHRA, CDR2 YSYEKL. V shed 0 bases and J 8 bases; nucleotides not matched to a gene: 14. The CDR3 runs to 18 residues. As DNA, the CDR3 is TGCGCCAGCAGCCAAGACTATCGGGGACAGGGGGGTCAAGAAGGCTACACCTTC. Protein product: CASSQDYRGQGGQEGYTF.

The rearrangement joins TRBV7-8 to TRBJ2-7, with D possibly matching TRBD2 (6 bases). Between the trimmed V and J ends, which lost 5 bases and 0 bases, there was a span of 17 bases. This CDR3 region has 16 residues. Looked up from germline, CDR1 is SGHVS and CDR2 is FQNEAQ. In nucleotides, the CDR3 is TGTGCCAGCAGCCCCGACTTTAGCGGATTCTCCTACGAGCAGTACTTC. Protein product: CASSPDFSGFSYEQYF.

The chain combines TRBV7-9 with TRBJ1-1; no clear D gene. The germline V gene has CDR1 SEHNR and CDR2 FQNEAQ (reference sequence). This CDR3 region has 15 residues. V lost 5 bases and J lost 6, with 19 bases in between. The CDR3 spells CASSPFEGFRAEAFF. Here the CDR3 DNA reads TGTGCCAGCAGCCCATTTGAGGGTTTTAGGGCTGAAGCTTTCTTT.

The chain couples TRBV7-9 to TRBJ1-6; TRBD1 is a possible D gene (5 bases). Germline values: CDR1 SEHNR, CDR2 FQNEAQ (reference sequence). Deletions cut 5 bases from V and 5 bases from J, with 13 bases between. This CDR3 is 15 amino acids long. The CDR3 sequence: CASSIGGRDNSPLHF. In nucleotides, the CDR3 is TGTGCCAGCAGCATCGGGGGACGGGATAATTCACCCCTCCACTTT.